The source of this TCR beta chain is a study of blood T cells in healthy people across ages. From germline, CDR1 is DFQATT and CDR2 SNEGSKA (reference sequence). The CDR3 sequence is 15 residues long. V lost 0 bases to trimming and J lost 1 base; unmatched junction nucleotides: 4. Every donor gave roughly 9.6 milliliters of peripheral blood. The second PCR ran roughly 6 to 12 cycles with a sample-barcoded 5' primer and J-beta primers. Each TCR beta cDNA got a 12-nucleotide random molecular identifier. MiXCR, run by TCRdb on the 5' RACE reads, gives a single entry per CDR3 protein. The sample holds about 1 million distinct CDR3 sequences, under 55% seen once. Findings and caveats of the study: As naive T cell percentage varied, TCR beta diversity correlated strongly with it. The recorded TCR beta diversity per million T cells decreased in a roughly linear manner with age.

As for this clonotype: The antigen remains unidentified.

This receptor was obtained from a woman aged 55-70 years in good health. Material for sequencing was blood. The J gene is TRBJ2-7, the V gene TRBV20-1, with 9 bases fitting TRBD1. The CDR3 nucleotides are TGCAGTGCTAGAGATACAGGGACAGGGTCCTACGAGCAGTACTTC. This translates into CSARDTGTGSYEQYF.